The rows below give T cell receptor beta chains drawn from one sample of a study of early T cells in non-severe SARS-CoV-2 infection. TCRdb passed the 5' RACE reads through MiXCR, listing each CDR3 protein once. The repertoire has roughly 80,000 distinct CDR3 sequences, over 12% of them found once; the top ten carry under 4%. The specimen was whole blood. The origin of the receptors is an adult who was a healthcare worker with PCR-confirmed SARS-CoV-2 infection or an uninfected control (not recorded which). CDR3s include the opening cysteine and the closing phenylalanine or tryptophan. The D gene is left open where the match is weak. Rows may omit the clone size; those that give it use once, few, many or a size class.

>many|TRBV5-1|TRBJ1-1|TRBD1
TGCGCCAGCAGCTCGCGGGACAGGGCAACTGAAGCTTTCTTT
CASSSRDRATEAFF
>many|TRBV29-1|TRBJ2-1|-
TGCAGCGGAAGAGGTGGCAATGAGCAGTTCTTC
CSGRGGNEQFF
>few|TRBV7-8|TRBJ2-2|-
TGTGCCAGCAGCTCGACAGGTTTCACCGGGGAGCTGTTTTTT
CASSSTGFTGELFF
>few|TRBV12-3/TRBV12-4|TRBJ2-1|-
TGTGCCAGCACCCGGAGAACAGGGTCGCCCTACAATGAGCAGTTCTTC
CASTRRTGSPYNEQFF
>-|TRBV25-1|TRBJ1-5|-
TGTGCCAGCAGTGCTTCCAATCAGCCCCAGCATTTT
CASSASNQPQHF
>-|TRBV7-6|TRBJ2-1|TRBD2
TGTGCCAGCAGCTTAGGGGAGGGTGAGCAGTTCTTC
CASSLGEGEQFF
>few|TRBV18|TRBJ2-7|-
TGTGCCAGCTCATCCACCTCCGGGAGTAACTACGAGCAGTACTTC
CASSSTSGSNYEQYF
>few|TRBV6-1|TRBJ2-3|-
TGTGCCAGCAGCCCTACAGGGATATCAGATACGCAGTATTTT
CASSPTGISDTQYF
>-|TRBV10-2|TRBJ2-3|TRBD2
TGCGCCAGCAGTGAGTCGGGTAGCGGGGGCACAGATACGCAGTATTTT
CASSESGSGGTDTQYF
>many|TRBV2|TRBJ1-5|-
TGTGCCAGCAGTGAAGGGGTGAGTCAGCCCCAGCATTTT
CASSEGVSQPQHF
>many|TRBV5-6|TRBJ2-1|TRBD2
TGTGCCAGCAGCTCGGCGGGACTAGCGTTCAATGAGCAGTTCTTC
CASSSAGLAFNEQFF
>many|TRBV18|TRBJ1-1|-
TGTGCCAGCTCACCCGACTGGGAGACTGAAGCTTTCTTT
CASSPDWETEAFF
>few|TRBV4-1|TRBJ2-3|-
TGCGCCAGCAGCCAAGGATTAGCCCGCGATACGCAGTATTTT
CASSQGLARDTQYF
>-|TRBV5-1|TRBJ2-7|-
TGCGCCAGCAGCGGCAGAGGATCCTACGAGCAGTACTTC
CASSGRGSYEQYF
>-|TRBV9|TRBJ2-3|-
TGTGCCAGCAGCGCCTCCTTAGATACGCAGTATTTT
CASSASLDTQYF
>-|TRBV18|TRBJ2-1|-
TGTGCCAGCTCACCACCGGAGCGGAATGAGCAGTTCTTC
CASSPPERNEQFF
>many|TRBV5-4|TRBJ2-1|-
TGTGCCAGCAGCTTAGGTGGGATCCTCCTCCCCAATGAGCAGTTCTTC
CASSLGGILLPNEQFF
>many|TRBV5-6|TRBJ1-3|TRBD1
TGTGCCAGCAGCTTGACAGGGGGCTCTGGAAACACCATATATTTT
CASSLTGGSGNTIYF
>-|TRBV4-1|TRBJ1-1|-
TGCGCCAGCAGCCAAGATGTCCGGGTTCTATTT
CASSQDVRVLF
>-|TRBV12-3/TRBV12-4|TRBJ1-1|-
TGTGCCAGCAGTCGACAGATTGAAACTGAAGCTTTCTTT
CASSRQIETEAFF
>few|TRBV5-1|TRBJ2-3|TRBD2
TGCGCCAGCAGCTTGGGGGACGGAGGTTTCGTTTCCGGGAGGACGCAGTATTTT
CASSLGDGGFVSGRTQYF
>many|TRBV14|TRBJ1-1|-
TGTGCCAGCAGCCAAGGTCGGGGCCAAGCTTTCTTT
CASSQGRGQAFF
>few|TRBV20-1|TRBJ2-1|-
TGCAGTGCTAGCTTCCCCGGGACCGTAAAGAATGAGCAGTTCTTC
CSASFPGTVKNEQFF
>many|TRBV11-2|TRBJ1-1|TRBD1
TGTGCCAGCAGCAAAGACAGGGGGCTCACTGAAGCTTTCTTT
CASSKDRGLTEAFF
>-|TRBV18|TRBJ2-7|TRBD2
TGTGCCAGCTCACCTTTTTCTAGCGGGATGGGGGAGCAGTACTTC
CASSPFSSGMGEQYF
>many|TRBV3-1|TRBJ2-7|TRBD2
TGTGCCAGCAGCCGGACTAGCTCTTCCACCTACGAGCAGTACTTC
CASSRTSSSTYEQYF
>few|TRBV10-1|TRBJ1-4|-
TGCGCCAGCAGTGACGGAGCTAATGAAAAACTGTTTTTT
CASSDGANEKLFF